This T cell receptor (beta chain) was recovered during a study of blood T cells in healthy people across ages. V lost 2 bases, J lost 4 bases, and 6 bases stayed unmatched. The CDR3 is 15 amino acids. Per the germline V gene, CDR1 is MNHNY and CDR2 is SVGAGI (reference sequence). As for this clonotype: The antigen remains undetermined.

Then a second PCR, running roughly 7 to 11 cycles, was carried out with a sample-barcoded 5' primer and a J-beta primer mix. Each cDNA molecule was tagged by a template-switch adaptor that had 12 random nucleotides. MiXCR was run by TCRdb on the 5' RACE reads, yielding one entry per CDR3 protein. The top ten hold roughly a tenth of the sample, which has some 760,000 distinct CDR3 sequences, just under 25% seen once. Notes on the study in general: Naive CD4+ cell counts and diversity both ran higher in long-lived than in aged donors. Diversity of TCR beta per million T cells declined in a roughly linear way with age.

Separately, the same data were catalogued under a study of T cells of mothers and their children. That source reports: Versus unrelated pairs, overlap was slightly higher in related mother-child pairs, without reaching significance.

The chain carries TRBV6-6 and TRBJ2-5; 8 nucleotides agree with TRBD1. This receptor was identified in a boy younger than 18 in good health. The sample taken for sequencing was blood. CDR3 residues: CASSYLGQGGETQYF. DNA of the CDR3: TGTGCCAGCAGTTACCTCGGACAGGGAGGAGAGACCCAGTACTTC.